These 7 T cell receptor beta chains came from one sample sequenced in a study of CD8+CD57+ T cells in acquired aplastic anemia. By flow cytometry, patients selected for sequencing had shown an expansion of CD8+CD57+ cells. TCR beta VDJ and CDR3 were profiled, and genomic DNA was the template. TCRdb reanalysed the reads using MiXCR and keeps one entry per CDR3 protein. The sample contains 200,000 or so distinct CDR3 sequences, about 62% of which appear only once. The sample taken for sequencing was sorted CD4+, CD8+, or CD8+CD57+ T cells (not recorded which) from PBMCs. These TCRs come from a human donor with aplastic anemia.

A word on this clonotype: One end of the junction varies from germline; a read error may be responsible. The V and J genes are TRBV7-6 and TRBJ1-1; D remains unclear. The CDR3 totals 15 residues. CDR1 SGHVS and CDR2 FNYEAQ come from the germline V gene. The CDR3 nucleotides are TGTGCCAGCAGCTTAGCGGGCCGGGTCAGCACTGGAGCTTTCTTT. Its protein is CASSLAGRVSTGAFF. The full variable domain, with the rest looked up from reference TRBV7-6 and TRBJ1-1, is GAGVSQSPRYKVTKRGQDVALRCDPISGHVSLYWYRQALGQGPEFLTYFNYEAQQDKSGLPNDRFSAERPEGSISTLTIQRTEQRDSAMYRCASSLAGRVSTGAFFGQGTRLTVV.

The genes are TRBV15 and TRBJ2-1; either TRBD1 or TRBD2 may supply D (5 bases each). Trimming left V 1 base short and J 7 bases short, with 11 bases between. The CDR3 runs to 14 residues. Germline CDR1 and CDR2: LNHNV and YYDKDF (reference sequence). The CDR3 DNA sequence: TGTGCCACCAGCAGAGGCCTGGGGGTGAATGAGCAGTTCTTC. Amino acids: CATSRGLGVNEQFF.

This chain uses TRBV7-3 with TRBJ2-6; 7 positions match TRBD1. The CDR3 is 15 residues long. The V gene's germline CDR1 is SGHTA and CDR2 FQGTGA. V lost 5 bases, J lost 1 base, and 2 bases stayed unmatched. The CDR3 protein is CASSPGGSGANVLTF. CDR3 DNA sequence: TGTGCCAGCAGCCCAGGGGGATCTGGGGCCAACGTCCTGACTTTC.

About this clonotype itself: The junction departs from germline at one end; a sequencing error may be responsible. The chain employs TRBV19 and TRBJ2-1; 8 nucleotides match TRBD2. The CDR3 loop spans 16 amino acids. Germline loops: CDR1 LNHDA, CDR2 SQIVND (reference sequence). The CDR3 sequence is CASSVESGRYYNEQFF. Written as DNA, the CDR3 is TGTGCCAGTAGTGTAGAAAGCGGGAGATACTACAATGAGCAGTTCTTC. The full variable domain, completed using reference TRBV19 and TRBJ2-1, is DGGITQSPKYLFRKEGQNVTLSCEQNLNHDAMYWYRQDPGQGLRLIYYSQIVNDFQKGDIAEGYSVSREKKESFPLTVTSAQKNPTAFYLCASSVESGRYYNEQFFGPGTRLTVL.

The V and J genes are TRBV9 and TRBJ2-7; 9 nucleotides line up with TRBD1. The V gene end was trimmed by 0 bases and the J gene end by 6 bases; junction bases not matched to a gene: 1. Germline loops: CDR1 SGDLS, CDR2 YYNGEE. The length of the CDR3 is 13 residues. CDR3 coding DNA: TGTGCCAGCAGCGTAGGGACAGGGGTCGAGCAGTACTTC. It encodes CASSVGTGVEQYF.

The chain couples TRBV10-2 to TRBJ1-4; D ambiguous. V dropped 3 bases and J dropped 8 bases, with 16 bases sitting between them. Germline V gene sequence: CDR1 WSHSY, CDR2 SAAADI. The CDR3 covers 15 residues. CDR3 sequence reads: CASSESGLFEEKLFF. In DNA form, the CDR3 reads TGCGCCAGCAGTGAATCAGGCCTCTTCGAGGAAAAACTGTTTTTT.

The rearrangement joins TRBV7-2 to TRBJ2-1; maybe TRBD1 (6 bases). This CDR3 has 16 amino acids. The germline V gene has CDR1 SGHTA and CDR2 FQGNSA. V gave up 0 bases and J gave up 8 bases, with 17 bases separating them. The CDR3 region is CASSLAGARVGDEQFF. CDR3 DNA: TGTGCCAGCAGCTTAGCGGGGGCTAGAGTGGGGGATGAGCAGTTCTTC. The entire variable domain, with the rest obtained from reference TRBV7-2 and TRBJ2-1, is as follows: GAGVSQSPSNKVTEKGKDVELRCDPISGHTALYWYRQSLGQGLEFLIYFQGNSAPDKSGLPSDRFSAERTGGSVSTLTIQRTQQEDSAVYLCASSLAGARVGDEQFFGPGTRLTVL.